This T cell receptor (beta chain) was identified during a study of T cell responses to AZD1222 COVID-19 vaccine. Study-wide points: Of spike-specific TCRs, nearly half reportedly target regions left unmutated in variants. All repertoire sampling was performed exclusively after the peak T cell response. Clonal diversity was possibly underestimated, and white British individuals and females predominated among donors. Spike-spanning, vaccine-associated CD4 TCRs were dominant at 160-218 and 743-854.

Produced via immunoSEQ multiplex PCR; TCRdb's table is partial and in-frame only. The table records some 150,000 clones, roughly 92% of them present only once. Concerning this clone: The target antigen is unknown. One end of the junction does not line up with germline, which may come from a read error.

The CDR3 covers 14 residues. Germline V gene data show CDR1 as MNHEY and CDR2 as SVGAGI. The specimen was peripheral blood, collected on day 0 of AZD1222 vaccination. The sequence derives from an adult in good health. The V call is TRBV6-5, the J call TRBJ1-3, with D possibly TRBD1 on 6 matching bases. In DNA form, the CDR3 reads TGTGCCAGCAGTCCCGGGACATCTGAAAACACCATATATTTT. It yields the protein CASSPGTSENTIYF.